The rows below give T cell receptor beta chains drawn from one sample of a study of blood T cell repertoires in COVID-19. Data came from immunoSEQ multiplex PCR; TCRdb stores just in-frame clones and leaves some out. The table has about 140,000 clones, around 73% seen once. The sequencing input was PBMCs or T cells enriched from blood (not recorded which). Receptors were obtained from a woman aged 50 to 60 who had recovered from COVID-19. The CDR3 runs from the conserved cysteine through the conserved F or W. The order of the fields is V gene, J gene, clone size, D gene, CDR3 length, CDR3 DNA, CDR3 protein. The D gene is left open where the match is weak. A row's size may be missing; if present it is once, few, many or a size class.

TRBV4-2,TRBJ1-2,NA,TRBD1,15,TGTGCCAGCAGCCTAAAGGGACAGGGGTTAAATGGCTACACCTTC,CASSLKGQGLNGYTF
TRBV20-1,TRBJ2-7,NA,TRBD2,15,TGCAGTGCTAGTCCACTAGCGGGGGGGCCCTACGAGCAGTACTTC,CSASPLAGGPYEQYF
TRBV15,TRBJ2-1,NA,TRBD2,16,TGTGCCACCAGCAGGGGACTAGCGGGTTCCTACAATGAGCAGTTCTTC,CATSRGLAGSYNEQFF
TRBV6-5,TRBJ2-2,NA,NA,14,TGTGCCAGCAGCGAGCCGACTAGTCCCGGGGAGCTGTTTTTT,CASSEPTSPGELFF
TRBV7-9,TRBJ1-2,NA,TRBD1,14,TGTGCCAGCAGCCGGCAGGGGGGTAGCTATGGCTACACCTTC,CASSRQGGSYGYTF
TRBV28,TRBJ2-7,NA,NA,14,TGTGCCAGCAGTTTAGCGGCAGCCTCCTACGAGCAGTACTTC,CASSLAAASYEQYF
TRBV5-1,TRBJ2-5,NA,NA,15,TGCGCCAGCAGCCCCCGGGAGACCATGCAAGAGACCCAGTACTTC,CASSPRETMQETQYF
TRBV3-1/TRBV3-2,TRBJ2-7,few,NA,16,TGTGCCAGCAGCCAAGTCAGGATGGCGCTCTCCTACGAGCAGTACTTC,CASSQVRMALSYEQYF
TRBV27,TRBJ1-2,few,TRBD1,15,TGTGCCAGCAGTTTACTTACCGGGACAGTGGATGGCTACACCTTC,CASSLLTGTVDGYTF
TRBV5-8,TRBJ1-5,few,NA,16,TGTGCCAGCAGCTTGGTTTTGGGCTATAGCAATCAGCCCCAGCATTTT,CASSLVLGYSNQPQHF
TRBV2,TRBJ2-1,NA,TRBD1,16,TGTGCCAGCAGTGACCCGACAGGGCAATCGGTCAATGAGCAGTTCTTC,CASSDPTGQSVNEQFF
TRBV5-4,TRBJ1-1,many,NA,14,TGTGCCAGCAGCTGGTTCGTGACGGGCACTGAAGCTTTCTTT,CASSWFVTGTEAFF
TRBV10-1,TRBJ1-4,few,TRBD1,17,TGCGCCAGCAGTGAGTGGGACAGGCGCCCCTTAAAAGAAAAACTGTTTTTT,CASSEWDRRPLKEKLFF
TRBV10-2,TRBJ1-5,NA,NA,14,TGCGCCAGTGGGCCGGGGGGGAGTAATCAGCCCCAGCATTTT,CASGPGGSNQPQHF
TRBV6-5,TRBJ1-2,NA,NA,15,TGTGCCAGCAGTTCCGGGGGAGGGAGCTCTCGGGGCTACACCTTC,CASSSGGGSSRGYTF
TRBV7-9,TRBJ2-3,NA,TRBD2,15,TGTGCCAGCACCAAGCGGGGGGCTAACACAGATACGCAGTATTTT,CASTKRGANTDTQYF
TRBV12-3/TRBV12-4,TRBJ2-1,NA,NA,12,TGTGCCAGCAGGCGGTCTGACAATGAGCAGTTCTTC,CASRRSDNEQFF
TRBV19,TRBJ1-1,medium-sized,NA,13,TGTGCCAGTAGTATGACTGTGAACACTGAAGCTTTCTTT,CASSMTVNTEAFF
TRBV10-2,TRBJ1-2,NA,TRBD1,14,TGCGCCAGCAGCCAAACGACAGGGGGCAGTGGCTACACCTTC,CASSQTTGGSGYTF
TRBV4-2,TRBJ2-5,NA,NA,18,TGTGCCAGCAGCCAAGATTCCCTGGGAGAGACGTACCAAGAGACCCAGTACTTC,CASSQDSLGETYQETQYF
TRBV7-3,TRBJ2-3,many,NA,13,TGTGCCAGCAGCTTCTCCAGTACAGATACGCAGTATTTT,CASSFSSTDTQYF
TRBV29-1,TRBJ1-1,few,NA,13,TGCAGCGTTGATCTGGGGGGGGGCACTGAAGCTTTCTTT,CSVDLGGGTEAFF
TRBV4-1,TRBJ1-2,NA,TRBD1,15,TGCGCCAGCAGCACTCAGACAGGGGCCCCGAGGGGCTACACCTTC,CASSTQTGAPRGYTF
TRBV14,TRBJ1-6,few,NA,15,TGTGCCAGCAGCCAGTTAGCGGGCTCTAATTCACCCCTCCACTTT,CASSQLAGSNSPLHF
TRBV6-5,TRBJ2-7,NA,NA,14,TGTGCCAGCACAGGGTTAACCGGCCCCTACGAGCAGTACTTC,CASTGLTGPYEQYF
TRBV28,TRBJ1-1,few,NA,11,TGTGAGTGCCGAGGTCACACTGAAGCTTTCTTT,CECRGHTEAFF
TRBV7-6,TRBJ1-3,once,NA,17,TGTGCCAGCAGCTTAGTCGGGGACGGGAGCTCTGGAAACACCATATATTTT,CASSLVGDGSSGNTIYF
TRBV5-5,TRBJ1-4,NA,TRBD1,16,TGTGCCAGCAGCTTGGCCCTTGGGGGACAGGATGAAAAACTGTTTTTT,CASSLALGGQDEKLFF
TRBV18,TRBJ1-2,NA,TRBD1,14,TGTGCCAGCTCACCACAGGGGGCGAACTATGGCTACACCTTC,CASSPQGANYGYTF
TRBV9,TRBJ2-6,NA,NA,14,TGTGCCAGCAGCCTAAACTCTGGGGCCAACGTCCTGACTTTC,CASSLNSGANVLTF
TRBV9,TRBJ2-7,NA,TRBD1,15,TGTGCCAGCAGCGTTAGGGACAGGGGAGAGGACGAGCAGTACTTC,CASSVRDRGEDEQYF
TRBV10-1,TRBJ2-1,NA,TRBD2,16,TGCGCCAGCAGTGAGTCGGGACTAGCGGGGGGGCCGGAGCAGTTCTTC,CASSESGLAGGPEQFF
TRBV5-4,TRBJ2-2,NA,NA,14,TGTGCCAGCAGCTTGGCCTATAACACCGGGGAGCTGTTTTTT,CASSLAYNTGELFF
TRBV4-2,TRBJ1-3,NA,NA,17,TGTGCCAGCAACCGGGGGAAGGATAAGGGCTCTGGAAACACCATATATTTT,CASNRGKDKGSGNTIYF
TRBV27,TRBJ1-1,NA,TRBD1,14,TGTGCCAGCAGCTCCGGACAGGGTAGAACTGAAGCTTTCTTT,CASSSGQGRTEAFF
TRBV21-1,TRBJ1-2,few,NA,17,TGTGCCAGCAACAACCCCCAACGGGACATCCGAAACTATGGCTACACCTTC,CASNNPQRDIRNYGYTF
TRBV19,TRBJ1-1,NA,NA,17,TGTGCCAGTAGTCCTACAGGAGTACGCCGACCACACACTGAAGCTTTCTTT,CASSPTGVRRPHTEAFF
TRBV15,TRBJ1-1,NA,TRBD1,15,TGTGCCACCAGCAGAGACGTCGGGACAGGCGATGAAGCTTTCTTT,CATSRDVGTGDEAFF
TRBV5-1,TRBJ2-5,NA,NA,14,TGCGCCAGCAGCTTGGGACTAGATATAGAGACCCAGTACTTC,CASSLGLDIETQYF
TRBV27,TRBJ1-4,NA,TRBD1,14,TGTGCCAGCAGTCCCAGGGGGAATAATGAAAAACTGTTTTTT,CASSPRGNNEKLFF
TRBV29-1,TRBJ2-1,NA,NA,18,TGCAGCGTTCCCCCTACGTTGGTTACTAGTAAATCCTACAATGAGCAGTTCTTC,CSVPPTLVTSKSYNEQFF
TRBV5-4,TRBJ2-3,NA,NA,15,TGTGCCAGCAGCTTCCGAGCTACTAGCACAGATACGCAGTATTTT,CASSFRATSTDTQYF
TRBV3-1/TRBV3-2,TRBJ1-3,NA,NA,14,TGTGCCAGCAGCCAACAGGGGACTGGAAACACCATATATTTT,CASSQQGTGNTIYF
TRBV2,TRBJ1-1,NA,TRBD1,13,TGTGCCAGCACTGGACAGGGGAACACTGAAGCTTTCTTT,CASTGQGNTEAFF
TRBV19,TRBJ1-2,NA,NA,16,TGTGCCAGTAGTATCCCGACGGGGGGTCTTAGCTATGGCTACACCTTC,CASSIPTGGLSYGYTF